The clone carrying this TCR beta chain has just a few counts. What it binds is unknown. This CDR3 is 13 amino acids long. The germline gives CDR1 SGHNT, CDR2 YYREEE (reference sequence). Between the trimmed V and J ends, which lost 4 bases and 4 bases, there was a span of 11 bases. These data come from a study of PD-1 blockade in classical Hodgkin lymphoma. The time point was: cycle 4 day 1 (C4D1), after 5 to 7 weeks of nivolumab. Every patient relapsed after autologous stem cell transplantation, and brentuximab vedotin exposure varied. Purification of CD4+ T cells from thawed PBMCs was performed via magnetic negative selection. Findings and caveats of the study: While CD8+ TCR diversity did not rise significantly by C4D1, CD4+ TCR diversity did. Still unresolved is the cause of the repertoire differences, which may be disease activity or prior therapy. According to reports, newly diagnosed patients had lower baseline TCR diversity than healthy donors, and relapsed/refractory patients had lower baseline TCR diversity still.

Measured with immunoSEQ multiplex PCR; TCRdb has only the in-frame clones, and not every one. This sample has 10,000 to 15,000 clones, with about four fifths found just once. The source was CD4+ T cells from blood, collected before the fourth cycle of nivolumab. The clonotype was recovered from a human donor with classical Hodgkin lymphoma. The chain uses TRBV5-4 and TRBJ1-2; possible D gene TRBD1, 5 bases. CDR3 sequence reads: CASSPNRFYGYTF. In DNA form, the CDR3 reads TGTGCCAGCAGCCCGAACAGGTTCTATGGCTACACCTTC.